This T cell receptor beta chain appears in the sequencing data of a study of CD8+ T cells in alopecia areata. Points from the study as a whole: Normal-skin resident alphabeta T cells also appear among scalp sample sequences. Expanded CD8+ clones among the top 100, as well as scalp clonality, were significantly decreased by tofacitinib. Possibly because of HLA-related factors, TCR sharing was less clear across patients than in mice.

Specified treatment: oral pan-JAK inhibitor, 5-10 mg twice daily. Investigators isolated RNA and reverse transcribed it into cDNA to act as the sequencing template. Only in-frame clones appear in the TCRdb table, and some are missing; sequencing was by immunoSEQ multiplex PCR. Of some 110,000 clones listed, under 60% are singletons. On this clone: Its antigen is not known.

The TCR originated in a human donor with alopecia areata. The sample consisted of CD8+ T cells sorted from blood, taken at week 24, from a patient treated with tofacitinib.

CDR3 bases: TGTGCCAGCAGCTTCACGACACCAGCCAAAAACATTCAGTACTTC. Protein sequence: CASSFTTPAKNIQYF. The chain is built from TRBV7-8 and TRBJ2-4; the D is unclear. From germline, CDR1 is SGHVS and CDR2 FQNEAQ. V was pared by 3 bases and J by 0 bases, with 9 bases between. CDR3 length: 15 residues.